This T cell receptor (beta chain) is from a study of T cells in localized non-small cell lung cancer. Study-level findings and limits: Higher T cell density in the blood was associated with longer overall survival, whereas higher adjacent-lung clonality associated with shorter survival. Of the tissues analyzed, uninvolved adjacent lung showed maximal T cell clonality, greater than tumor.

With V trimmed by 4 bases and J by 6 bases, 5 bases remained unmatched. Germline V CDR1 and CDR2: SGHNT, YENEEA. CDR3 length: 15 amino acids. Sequenced by immunoSEQ multiplex PCR; TCRdb stores in-frame clones only, minus some. The sample comprises a few thousand clones, about 38% of which are singletons, and around 6% rests with the top ten. This clone has more than one count but fewer than ten. Its antigen is as yet unknown. The V and J genes are TRBV11-3 and TRBJ2-7; 14 nucleotides agree with TRBD2. This specimen consisted of lung tumor tissue, obtained before any cancer treatment. The receptor was derived from a woman aged 40-75 years with stage I lung adenocarcinoma. CDR3 coding DNA: TGTGCCAGCAGCTGGGGGACTAGCGGGGGTGGCGAGCAGTACTTC. Amino acid sequence: CASSWGTSGGGEQYF.